Presented here are 25 T cell receptor beta chains from one specimen sequenced in a study of cytomegalovirus exposure and HLA in healthy donors. The PCR ran on 60 Vbeta and 13 Jbeta primers. Method: immunoSEQ multiplex PCR; TCRdb's copy keeps in-frame clones and lacks some. Of around 130,000 clones in the sample, over 75% were seen once. Sequenced sample: PBMCs. Receptors were obtained from a young man in good health and CMV-seronegative.

The chain employs TRBV7-9 and TRBJ1-3, with 11 bases fitting TRBD1. This CDR3 has 16 residues. Germline V gene lookup returns CDR1 SEHNR and CDR2 FQNEAQ (reference sequence). With 4 bases clipped from V and 4 bases from J, the junction kept 6 bases outside the gene matches. CDR3 protein: CASSSTGTGGGNTIYF. The CDR3 DNA is TGTGCCAGCAGCTCAACCGGGACAGGGGGAGGAAACACCATATATTTT.

V is TRBV10-3 and J is TRBJ2-1; 10 nucleotides align to TRBD2. Germline lookup yields CDR1 ENHRY and CDR2 SYGVKD. J was trimmed by 6 bases and V by 0 bases; bases with no gene match: 5. The CDR3 is 16 amino acids. The CDR3 here is CAISESASGGANEQFF. Here the CDR3 DNA reads TGTGCCATCAGTGAGTCCGCCAGCGGGGGGGCCAATGAGCAGTTCTTC.

This chain connects TRBV27 to TRBJ1-6; possibly TRBD1 for D (5 bases). V was trimmed by 4 bases and J by 7 bases, leaving 11 bases between them. This CDR3 comprises 14 residues. Germline CDR1 is MNHEY and CDR2 is SMNVEV (reference sequence). The CDR3 DNA is TGTGCCAGCAGTTGGGCAGGGCAGAATTCACCCCTCCACTTT. This translates into CASSWAGQNSPLHF.

The rearrangement joins TRBV29-1 to TRBJ1-1; 9 positions agree with TRBD1. The CDR3 sequence is 11 residues long. After removal of 7 bases from V and 8 bases from J, the junction contained 5 bases not matched to a gene. From germline, CDR1 is SQVTM and CDR2 ANQGSEA. The CDR3 DNA reads as TGCAGCGGCAGGACAGGGGCCGAAGCTTTCTTT. Translation: CSGRTGAEAFF.

This clone showed up just a few times. The chain carries TRBV2 and TRBJ2-3; TRBD2 might be the D (6 bases). CDR1 and CDR2 (germline): SNHLY, FYNNEI. This CDR3 has 12 amino acids. Trimming removed 8 bases from V and 5 bases from J, with 11 bases in between. In DNA, the CDR3 is TGTGCCAGCCGGGTTAGCGGAGATACGCAGTATTTT. This translates into CASRVSGDTQYF.

The chain links TRBV28 to TRBJ2-1; D perhaps matches TRBD2 (5 bases). CDR3 length: 13 amino acids. Germline V gene lookup returns CDR1 MDHEN and CDR2 SYDVKM. V lost 2 bases and J lost 7, with 9 bases in between. DNA of the CDR3: TGTGCCAGCAGTTTAACGGGGTATAATGAGCAGTTCTTC. Its protein is CASSLTGYNEQFF.

This clone was counted a few times. This chain joins TRBV7-2 and TRBJ2-4; possibly TRBD1 for D (5 bases). Trimming took off 5 bases at V and 1 base at J, with 15 bases between the two ends. The germline V gene has CDR1 SGHTA and CDR2 FQGNSA. The CDR3 runs 16 residues. The CDR3 is CASSPRQSFAKNIQYF. The CDR3 region has the DNA TGTGCCAGCAGCCCGCGACAGTCCTTTGCCAAAAACATTCAGTACTTC.

This clone was recorded a few times. The rearrangement links TRBV6-6 to TRBJ1-6; tentative D call: TRBD1 (6 bases). The CDR3 is made up of 16 amino acids. Germline V gene data show CDR1 as MNHNY and CDR2 as SVGAGI (reference sequence). Trimming pared 8 bases from V and 9 bases from J, leaving 23 bases between. The CDR3 bases are TGTGCCAGCCGATTATCACAGGGAACCCTTGGTTCACCCCTCCACTTT. Its translation: CASRLSQGTLGSPLHF.

Regarding this clone: Other DNA sequences in this specimen translate into the identical CDR3. The J gene is TRBJ1-4, the V gene TRBV5-1; D is unresolved. There are 14 residues in the CDR3. From germline, CDR1 is SGHRS and CDR2 YFSETQ. Trimming left V 4 bases short and J 0 bases short, with 7 bases between. CDR3 DNA: TGCGCCAGCAGCCTTACAGCAACTAATGAAAAACTGTTTTTT. This gives the protein CASSLTATNEKLFF.

This clone was seen a single time. The gene calls are TRBV23-1 and TRBJ2-6, with 9 bases fitting TRBD1. TRBV23-1 is an ORF, with its function uncertain. V shed 11 bases, J shed 4 bases, and the junction held 18 bases outside the gene matches. The CDR3 is 18 residues long. Here the CDR3 reads CAGRKRTGESKGANVLTF. The CDR3 nucleotides read TGCGCCGGTCGGAAGAGGACAGGGGAAAGTAAAGGGGCCAACGTCCTGACTTTC.

The rearrangement joins TRBV7-2 to TRBJ2-1; 9 bases are shared with TRBD2. With 6 bases clipped from V and 8 bases from J, the junction kept 14 bases outside the gene matches. CDR3 length: 16 residues. CDR1 is SGHTA and CDR2 is FQGNSA in the germline V gene. The CDR3 region is CASRDPGLAPWDEQFF. CDR3 nucleotides: TGTGCCAGCAGGGATCCGGGACTAGCCCCGTGGGATGAGCAGTTCTTC.

The chain links TRBV5-4 to TRBJ1-2; D uncertain. CDR3 size: 14 residues. Trimming stripped 0 bases from V and 6 bases from J, with 12 bases between. CDR1 SGHNT and CDR2 YYREEE come from the germline V gene (reference sequence). CDR3 nucleotides: TGTGCCAGCAGCTTGGACGGAGATTTGCATGGCTACACCTTC. Protein sequence: CASSLDGDLHGYTF.

This clone occurred a few times. The chain is built from TRBV19 and TRBJ2-3, with D possibly matching TRBD1 (5 bases). V shed 5 bases and J shed 2 bases, with 17 bases lying between them. The CDR3 is made up of 16 amino acids. Germline V CDR1 and CDR2: LNHDA, SQIVND (reference sequence). The CDR3 nucleotides read TGTGCCAGTAGTGCGCGCTGGACAAGAACCACAGATACGCAGTATTTT. Amino acids: CASSARWTRTTDTQYF.

The rearrangement joins TRBV5-6 to TRBJ1-2; D gene uncertain. Germline values: CDR1 SGHDT, CDR2 YYEEEE. The CDR3 has 15 residues. Trimming took off 1 base at V and 1 base at J, with 11 bases between the two ends. CDR3 protein: CASSLFGESNYGYTF. CDR3 DNA sequence: TGTGCCAGCAGCTTGTTCGGGGAAAGTAACTATGGCTACACCTTC.

This clone was observed once. The chain has TRBV7-2 and TRBJ1-2; possible D gene TRBD1, 5 bases. Germline lookup yields CDR1 SGHTA and CDR2 FQGNSA. Deletions cut 2 bases from V and 4 bases from J, with 14 bases between. This CDR3 has 15 residues. The CDR3 loop is CASSLRRGQTYGYTF. The CDR3 nucleotides read TGTGCCAGCAGCTTACGGCGGGGCCAGACCTATGGCTACACCTTC. The full variable domain, in which reference TRBV7-2 and TRBJ1-2 provide the parts outside the CDR3, is GAGVSQSPSNKVTEKGKDVELRCDPISGHTALYWYRQSLGQGLEFLIYFQGNSAPDKSGLPSDRFSAERTGGSVSTLTIQRTQQEDSAVYLCASSLRRGQTYGYTFGSGTRLTVV.

The chain combines TRBV5-1 with TRBJ1-2, with no clear D. Trimming removed 3 bases from V and 0 bases from J, with 9 bases in between. Germline CDR1 is SGHRS and CDR2 is YFSETQ. This CDR3 is built from 14 residues. In nucleotides, the CDR3 is TGCGCCAGCAGCTCTCCAGGTTCTAACTATGGCTACACCTTC. Residues: CASSSPGSNYGYTF.

This chain links TRBV19 with TRBJ2-2; D is undetermined. Germline V CDR1 and CDR2: LNHDA, SQIVND (reference sequence). The CDR3 has 13 residues. V was shortened by 7 bases and J by 2 bases, with 8 bases between the two germline ends. The CDR3 coding sequence is TGTGCCAGTAAACAATTCAACACCGGGGAGCTGTTTTTT. Translation: CASKQFNTGELFF.

In its sample, this clone was seen once. The genes are TRBV29-1 and TRBJ2-3; maybe TRBD2 (5 bases). In germline, CDR1 is SQVTM, CDR2 ANQGSEA. This CDR3 is built from 12 residues. The V and J ends lost 4 bases and 5 bases respectively, with 10 bases between them. The DNA of the CDR3 is TGCAGCGTTGGCCCGGCGGGAGATACGCAGTATTTT. Translating it yields CSVGPAGDTQYF.

This chain joins TRBV4-3 and TRBJ1-5, with D perhaps matching TRBD1 (6 bases). The CDR3 contains 15 residues. Germline CDR1 LGHNA, CDR2 YSLEER. Between the trimmed V and J ends, which lost 1 base and 5 bases, there was a span of 12 bases. CDR3 region: CASSQAVDSYQPQHF. The CDR3 nucleotides read TGCGCCAGCAGCCAAGCCGTGGACAGTTATCAGCCCCAGCATTTT.

This clone was picked up one time. The chain recombines TRBV28 with TRBJ1-4, with a weak D call TRBD1 (6 bases). Germline values: CDR1 MDHEN, CDR2 SYDVKM. V was cut by 4 bases and J by 0 bases, with 9 bases left in between. The CDR3 is 15 amino acids. CDR3 DNA sequence: TGTGCCAGCAGTTGGACAGCTGCAACTAATGAAAAACTGTTTTTT. Translation gives CASSWTAATNEKLFF.

Here the CDR3 DNA reads TGTGCCAGCAGTTTGAGCAGTCCCGGGAGGCCCCAGCATTTT. It translates to CASSLSSPGRPQHF. The rearrangement links TRBV28 to TRBJ1-5; no definite D call. Trimming removed 3 bases from V and 9 bases from J, with 15 bases in between. There are 14 residues in the CDR3. Germline lookup yields CDR1 MDHEN and CDR2 SYDVKM.

This clone has a single count. The V and J genes are TRBV2 and TRBJ2-5; tentative D call: TRBD1 (6 bases). With the DNA end fitting TRBJ2-7 better, the J assignment may be wrong. The CDR3 is 15 residues long. The germline V gene has CDR1 SNHLY and CDR2 FYNNEI. Here the CDR3 DNA reads TGTGCCAGCAGTGAAACTGGGGGCGTTTTAAGCGAGCAGTACTTC. Its protein is CASSETGGVLSEQYF.

The chain joins TRBV19 to TRBJ2-5, with D possibly matching TRBD1 (6 bases). The length of the CDR3 is 15 residues. Per the germline V gene, CDR1 is LNHDA and CDR2 is SQIVND (reference sequence). The V gene lost 3 bases and the J gene lost 5 bases, with 16 bases spanning the gap. CDR3 amino acids: CASSIGTGRAETQYF. The CDR3, as DNA: TGTGCCAGTAGTATTGGCACAGGGAGAGCGGAGACCCAGTACTTC.

This clone was found once. The chain recombines TRBV11-1 with TRBJ2-1; the D gene is possibly TRBD2 (5 bases). The CDR3 totals 16 residues. The germline CDR1 and CDR2 sequences are SGHAT and FQDESV (reference sequence). Trimming took off 2 bases at V and 4 bases at J, with 15 bases between the two ends. CDR3 amino acids: CASSLWRGSEYNEQFF. The CDR3 DNA is TGTGCCAGCAGCTTATGGCGTGGGAGCGAGTACAATGAGCAGTTCTTC.

The J gene is TRBJ2-7, the V gene TRBV13, with D possibly TRBD1 on 6 matching bases. Trimming took 0 bases from V and 2 from J, leaving 14 bases between them. There are 16 residues in the CDR3. Germline V CDR1 and CDR2: PRHDT, FYEKMQ (reference sequence). In DNA form, the CDR3 reads TGTGCCAGCAGCTTAGGCCCGGGGACACGGGCCTACGAGCAGTACTTC. This codes for CASSLGPGTRAYEQYF.